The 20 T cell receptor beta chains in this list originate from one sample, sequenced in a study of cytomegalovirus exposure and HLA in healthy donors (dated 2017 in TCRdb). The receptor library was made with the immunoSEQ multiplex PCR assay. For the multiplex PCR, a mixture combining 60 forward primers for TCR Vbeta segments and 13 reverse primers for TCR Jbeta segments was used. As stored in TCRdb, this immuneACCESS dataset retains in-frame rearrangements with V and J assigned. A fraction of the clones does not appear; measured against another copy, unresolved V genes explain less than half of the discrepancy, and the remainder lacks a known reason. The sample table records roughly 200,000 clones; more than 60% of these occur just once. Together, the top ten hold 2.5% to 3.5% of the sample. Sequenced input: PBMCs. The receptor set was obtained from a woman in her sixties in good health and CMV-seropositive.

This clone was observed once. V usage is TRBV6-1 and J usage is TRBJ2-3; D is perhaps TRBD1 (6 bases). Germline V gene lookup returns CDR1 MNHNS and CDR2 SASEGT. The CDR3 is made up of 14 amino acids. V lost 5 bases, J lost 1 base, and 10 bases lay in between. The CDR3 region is CASSRNRGTDTQYF. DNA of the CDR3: TGTGCCAGCAGTCGAAACAGGGGCACAGATACGCAGTATTTT.

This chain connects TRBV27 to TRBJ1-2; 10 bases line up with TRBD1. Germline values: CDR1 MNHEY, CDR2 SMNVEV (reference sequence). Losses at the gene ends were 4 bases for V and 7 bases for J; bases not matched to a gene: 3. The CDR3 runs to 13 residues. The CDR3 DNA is TGTGCCAGCAGTTGGGACAGGGGAAGTGGCTACACCTTC. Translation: CASSWDRGSGYTF.

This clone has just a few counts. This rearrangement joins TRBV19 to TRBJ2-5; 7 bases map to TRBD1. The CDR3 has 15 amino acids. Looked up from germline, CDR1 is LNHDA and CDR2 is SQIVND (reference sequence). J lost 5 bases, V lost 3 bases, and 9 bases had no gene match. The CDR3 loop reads CASSIAGGRSETQYF. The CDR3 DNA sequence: TGTGCCAGTAGTATTGCAGGGGGACGGTCGGAGACCCAGTACTTC.

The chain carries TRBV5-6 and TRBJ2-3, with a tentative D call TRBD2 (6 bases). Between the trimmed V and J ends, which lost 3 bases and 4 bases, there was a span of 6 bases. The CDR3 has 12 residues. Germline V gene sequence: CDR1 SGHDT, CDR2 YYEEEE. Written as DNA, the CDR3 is TGTGCCAGCAGCTGGGGGGCAGATACGCAGTATTTT. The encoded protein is CASSWGADTQYF.

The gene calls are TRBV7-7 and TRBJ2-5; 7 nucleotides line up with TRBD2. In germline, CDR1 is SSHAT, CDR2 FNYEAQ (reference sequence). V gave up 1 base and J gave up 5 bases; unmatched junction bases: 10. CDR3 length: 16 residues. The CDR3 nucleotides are TGTGCCAGCAGCTTAGTCCAGCGGGGCTATGCGGAGACCCAGTACTTC. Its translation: CASSLVQRGYAETQYF.

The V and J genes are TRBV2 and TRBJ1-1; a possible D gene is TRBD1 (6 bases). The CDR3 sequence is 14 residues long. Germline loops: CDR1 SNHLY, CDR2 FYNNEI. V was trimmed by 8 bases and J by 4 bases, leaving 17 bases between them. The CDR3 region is CASGEQGFGTEAFF. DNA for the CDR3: TGTGCCAGCGGAGAACAGGGATTTGGCACTGAAGCTTTCTTT.

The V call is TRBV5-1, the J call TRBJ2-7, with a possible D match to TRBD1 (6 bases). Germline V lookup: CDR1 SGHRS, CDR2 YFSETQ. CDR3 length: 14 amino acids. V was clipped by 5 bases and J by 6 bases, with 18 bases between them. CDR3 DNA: TGCGCCAGCAGGATGACAGGTGCCCCCCTCGAGCAGTACTTC. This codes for CASRMTGAPLEQYF.

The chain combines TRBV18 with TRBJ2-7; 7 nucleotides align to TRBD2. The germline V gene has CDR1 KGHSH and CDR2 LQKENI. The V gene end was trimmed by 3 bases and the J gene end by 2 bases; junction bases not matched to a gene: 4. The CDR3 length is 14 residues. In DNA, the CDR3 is TGTGCCAGCTCACCCCTCGCGGGGGCCTACGAGCAGTACTTC. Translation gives CASSPLAGAYEQYF.

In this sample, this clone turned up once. CDR3 amino acids: CASSTGGEDEQYF. The CDR3 bases are TGTGCCAGCTCCACTGGGGGGGAGGACGAGCAGTACTTC. The rearrangement uses TRBV18 and TRBJ2-7; the match to TRBD2 covers 7 bases. Per the germline V gene, CDR1 is KGHSH and CDR2 is LQKENI. The CDR3 sequence is 13 residues long. After removal of 6 bases from V and 5 bases from J, the junction contained 7 bases not matched to a gene.

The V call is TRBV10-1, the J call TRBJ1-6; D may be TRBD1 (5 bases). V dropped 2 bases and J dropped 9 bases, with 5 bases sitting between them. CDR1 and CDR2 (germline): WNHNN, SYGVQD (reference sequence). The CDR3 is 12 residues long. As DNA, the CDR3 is TGCGCCAGCAGTGAGAGGGGTTCACCCCTCCACTTT. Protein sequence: CASSERGSPLHF.

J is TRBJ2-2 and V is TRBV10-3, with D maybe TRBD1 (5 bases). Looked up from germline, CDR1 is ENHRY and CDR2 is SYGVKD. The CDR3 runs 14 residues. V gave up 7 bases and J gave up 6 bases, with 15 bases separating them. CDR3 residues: CAINTRQGAGELFF. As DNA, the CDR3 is TGTGCCATCAACACCCGACAAGGGGCCGGGGAGCTGTTTTTT.

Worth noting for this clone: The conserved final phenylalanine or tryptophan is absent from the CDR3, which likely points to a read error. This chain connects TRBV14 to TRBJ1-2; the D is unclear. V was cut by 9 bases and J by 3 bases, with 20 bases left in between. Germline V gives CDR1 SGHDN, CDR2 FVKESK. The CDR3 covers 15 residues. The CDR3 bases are TGTGCCAGACTAAACGGGGTTGGTAGCCACTATGGCTACACCCTC. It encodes CARLNGVGSHYGYTL.

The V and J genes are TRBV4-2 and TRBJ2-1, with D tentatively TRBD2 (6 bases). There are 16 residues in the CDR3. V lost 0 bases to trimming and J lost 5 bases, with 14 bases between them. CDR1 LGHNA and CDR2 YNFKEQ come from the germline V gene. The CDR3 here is CASSQELAISHNEQFF. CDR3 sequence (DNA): TGTGCCAGCAGCCAAGAACTAGCCATTTCCCACAATGAGCAGTTCTTC.

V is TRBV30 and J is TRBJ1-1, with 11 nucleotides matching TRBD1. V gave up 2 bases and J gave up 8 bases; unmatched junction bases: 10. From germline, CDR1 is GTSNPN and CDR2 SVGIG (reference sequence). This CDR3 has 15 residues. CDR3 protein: CAWSRGTGGSYEAFF. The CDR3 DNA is TGTGCCTGGAGTAGAGGGACAGGGGGATCCTACGAAGCTTTCTTT.

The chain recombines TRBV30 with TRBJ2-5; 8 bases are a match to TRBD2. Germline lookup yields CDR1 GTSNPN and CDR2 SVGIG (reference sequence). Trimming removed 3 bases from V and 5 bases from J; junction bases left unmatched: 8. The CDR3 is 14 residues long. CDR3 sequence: CAWSDPSGSETQYF. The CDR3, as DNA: TGTGCCTGGAGCGACCCAAGCGGGAGCGAGACCCAGTACTTC. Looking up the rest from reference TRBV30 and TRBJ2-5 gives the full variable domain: SQTIHQWPATLVQPVGSPLSLECTVEGTSNPNLYWYRQAAGRGLQLLFYSVGIGQISSEVPQNLSASRPQDRQFILSSKKLLLSDSGFYLCAWSDPSGSETQYFGPGTRLLVL.

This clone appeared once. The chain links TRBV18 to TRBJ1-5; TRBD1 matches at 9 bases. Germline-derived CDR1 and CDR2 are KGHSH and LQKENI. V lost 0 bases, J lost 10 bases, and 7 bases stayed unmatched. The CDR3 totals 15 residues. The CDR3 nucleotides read TGTGCCAGCTCACCACCGGATGGGACAGGGTTACCCCAGCATTTT. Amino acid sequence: CASSPPDGTGLPQHF.

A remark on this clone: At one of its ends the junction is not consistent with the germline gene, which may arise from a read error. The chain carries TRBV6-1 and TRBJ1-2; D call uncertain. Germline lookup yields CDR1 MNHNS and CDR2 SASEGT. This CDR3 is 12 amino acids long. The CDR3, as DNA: TGTGCCAGCAGTGAAGCGGACTATGACTACACCTTC. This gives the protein CASSEADYDYTF.

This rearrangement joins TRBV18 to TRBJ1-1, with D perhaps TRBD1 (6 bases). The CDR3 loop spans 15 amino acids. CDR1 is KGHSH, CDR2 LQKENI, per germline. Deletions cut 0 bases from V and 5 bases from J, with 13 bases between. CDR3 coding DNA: TGTGCCAGCTCACCACCGGTTGGGGGCGGGACTGAAGCTTTCTTT. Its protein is CASSPPVGGGTEAFF.

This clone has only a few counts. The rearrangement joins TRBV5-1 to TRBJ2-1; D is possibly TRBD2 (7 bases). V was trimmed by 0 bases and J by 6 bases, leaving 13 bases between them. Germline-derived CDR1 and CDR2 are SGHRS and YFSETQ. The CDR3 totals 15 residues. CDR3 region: CASSLVGAGANEQFF. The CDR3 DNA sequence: TGCGCCAGCAGCTTGGTAGGCGCGGGGGCCAATGAGCAGTTCTTC.

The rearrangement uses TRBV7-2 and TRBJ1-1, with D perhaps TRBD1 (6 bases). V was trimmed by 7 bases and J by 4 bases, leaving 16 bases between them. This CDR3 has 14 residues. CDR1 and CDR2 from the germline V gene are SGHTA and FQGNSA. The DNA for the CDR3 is TGTGCCAGCACCTTTACAGGGAGGGGCACTGAAGCTTTCTTT. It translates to CASTFTGRGTEAFF.